The text below deals with one T cell receptor beta chain. The V end lost 1 base, the J end lost 8 bases, and 8 bases lay between the germline ends. Germline lookup yields CDR1 MGHRA and CDR2 YSYEKL. This CDR3 region has 12 residues. This entry comes from a study of blood T cell repertoires in COVID-19. Looking at the study overall: There were acute and convalescent COVID-19 samples, and they came from the United States, Italy and Spain.

Clones were read by immunoSEQ multiplex PCR, and TCRdb kept only the in-frame ones, dropping some. The table records 150,000 to 200,000 clones, 70% to 90% of them present only once. The receptor was isolated from a woman aged 18-35 years who had recovered from COVID-19. The sequenced sample consisted of PBMCs or T cells enriched from blood (not recorded which). This sequence joins TRBV4-1 and TRBJ1-2, with D unresolved. The CDR3 loop is CASSQVTGGYTF. The CDR3 DNA is TGCGCCAGCAGCCAAGTGACGGGAGGCTACACCTTC.